The sequence of this T cell receptor beta chain was determined in a study of cytomegalovirus exposure and HLA in healthy donors. The PCR contained 60 Vbeta and 13 Jbeta primers. The method was immunoSEQ multiplex PCR; TCRdb's version includes in-frame clones alone and lacks a portion of them. The table shows about 160,000 clones, with roughly two thirds occurring only once. Of note for this clone: As yet, its antigen is unknown.

There are 15 residues in the CDR3. With V trimmed by 0 bases and J by 1 base, 1 base remained unmatched. CDR1 SGHRS and CDR2 YFSETQ come from the germline V gene. General observations from the study: Specificity for CMV antigens was confirmed in vitro for a few of the CMV-associated chains.

The receptor comes from a woman in her thirties or forties in good health and CMV-seropositive. Material for sequencing was PBMCs. This chain uses TRBV5-1 with TRBJ2-5; 9 bases are a match to TRBD2. CDR3 residues: CASSLGTSVQETQYF. CDR3 in DNA: TGCGCCAGCAGCTTGGGGACTAGCGTCCAAGAGACCCAGTACTTC. Combining the CDR3 with reference TRBV5-1 and TRBJ2-5 gives the whole variable domain KAGVTQTPRYLIKTRGQQVTLSCSPISGHRSVSWYQQTPGQGLQFLFEYFSETQRNKGNFPGRFSGRQFSNSRSEMNVSTLELGDSALYLCASSLGTSVQETQYFGPGTRLLVL.